The present TCR beta chain was sequenced within a study of beta chain features in type 1 diabetes. Study results and limitations: The naive, central memory and Treg TCRB repertoires showed an apparent similarity that was greater among patients than among healthy donors.

The investigators reverse transcribed all of the isolated RNA, so they sequenced expressed TCRB transcripts. The assay was immunoSEQ multiplex PCR, and TCRdb's table has in-frame clones only and misses some. The sample lists some 300,000 clones, under 8.5% occurring once. This clone was seen more than once but under ten times. No antigen is known for it. The V and J ends lost 5 bases and 6 bases, in that order; junction bases with no gene match: 4. Per germline, CDR1 SGHTA and CDR2 FQGNSA. The CDR3 is made up of 13 amino acids. Heparinised blood was drawn once per donor, averaging about 116 mL. CD45RO/CCR7/CD25/CD127/CD95/CD27 staining was used to isolate CD4+ naive, central memory, regulatory and stem cell-like memory cells by sorting.

The clonotype originates from a woman in her late teens or twenties in good health. The sequenced sample consisted of central memory CD4+ T cells from blood. This chain connects TRBV7-2 to TRBJ2-3; 8 bases are shared with TRBD2. The CDR3 coding sequence is TGTGCCAGCAGCCTCTTAGCGGGGGATACGCAGTATTTT. Its protein product is CASSLLAGDTQYF.